This T cell receptor (beta chain) comes out of a study of spatial heterogeneity in lung cancer. Overall study results and limits: Ubiquitous expanded tumor TCRs surfaced in blood more at resection than they did at follow-up.

TCR cDNA molecules each had a unique molecular identifier. TCRdb re-derived calls from the 5' RACE reads in MiXCR, one entry per CDR3 protein. The repertoire holds 25,000 or so distinct CDR3 sequences, with 2.5% to 4% as singletons. This clonotype was seen just once. Its antigen remains unidentified. A read error may be the cause here, since a much bigger clone is one base away. Trimming removed 3 bases at V and 5 bases at J, with 11 bases between. The germline CDR1 and CDR2 sequences are MGHDK and SYGVNS. The CDR3 is made up of 13 amino acids. Time point reported: sample taken at primary tumor resection. Whole RNA was taken from tumor, nontumor lung or frozen PBMC; it was then sequenced unsorted. The donor group consisted of 55 to 85 patients who had untreated, early-stage non-small cell lung cancer.

This receptor was taken from a female donor with early-stage non-small cell lung cancer. Here the sequenced sample was PBMCs, taken at surgery. The chain uses TRBV25-1 and TRBJ2-7; the D is unclear. The CDR3 region has the DNA TGTGCCAGCAGTGACTTTAAGACCCACGAGCAGTACTTC. It encodes CASSDFKTHEQYF.